This entry lists 27 T cell receptor beta chains sequenced from one sample in a study of graft-versus-host responses after intestinal transplantation. The table came from immunoSEQ multiplex PCR; TCRdb's copy has only in-frame clones and leaves some out. The sample has about 85,000 clones, more than 85% seen once. These receptors have no known antigen. Sample: unstimulated CD8+ T cells sorted from spleen or lymph node cells, taken before transplant. These receptors originate from a human donor who was the organ donor for an intestinal transplant.

The chain carries TRBV2 and TRBJ1-5; maybe TRBD1 (5 bases). The CDR3 extends over 15 amino acids. Germline values: CDR1 SNHLY, CDR2 FYNNEI. Trimming took 5 bases from V and 1 from J, leaving 12 bases between them. CDR3 in DNA: TGTGCCAGCAGTCGCAGGGAAGGGAGCAATCAGCCCCAGCATTTT. Residues: CASSRREGSNQPQHF.

The J gene is TRBJ1-3, the V gene TRBV7-9; a weak D match, TRBD1 (5 bases). Germline lookup yields CDR1 SEHNR and CDR2 FQNEAQ (reference sequence). Trimming removed 4 bases at V and 0 bases at J, with 10 bases between. The CDR3 runs 15 residues. The CDR3 here is CASSSTDNSGNTIYF. CDR3 DNA sequence: TGTGCCAGCAGCTCCACGGACAACTCTGGAAACACCATATATTTT.

This chain connects TRBV30 to TRBJ2-7; D not resolved. In germline, CDR1 is GTSNPN, CDR2 SVGIG (reference sequence). The CDR3 spans 11 residues. The germline V and J ends were trimmed by 3 bases and 4 bases, with 7 bases remaining between them. The CDR3 here is CAWSSLYEQYF. In DNA form, the CDR3 reads TGTGCCTGGAGCAGTCTATACGAGCAGTACTTC.

This chain connects TRBV10-2 to TRBJ1-5; no clear D. This CDR3 comprises 14 residues. The ends were cut back, 2 bases at V and 0 bases at J, with 5 bases in the middle. Germline CDR1 is WSHSY and CDR2 is SAAADI. The CDR3 sequence: CASSEGYSNQPQHF. CDR3 in DNA: TGCGCCAGCAGTGAGGGGTATAGCAATCAGCCCCAGCATTTT.

This clone was seen a single time. At one boundary the junction diverges from the germline segment, which might be a read error. The chain's CDR3 is CASSQVGQVTYEQCF. The CDR3 DNA reads TGTGCCAGCAGCCAAGTGGGACAGGTCACCTACGAGCAGTGCTTC. The chain joins TRBV4-2 to TRBJ2-7; 8 bases match TRBD1. Germline CDR1 LGHNA, CDR2 YNFKEQ. This CDR3 has 15 amino acids.

The chain is built from TRBV27 and TRBJ2-7; TRBD2 aligns across 13 bases. The CDR3 totals 18 residues. V lost 2 bases, J lost 1 base, and 8 bases stayed unmatched. From germline, CDR1 is MNHEY and CDR2 SMNVEV (reference sequence). The CDR3 DNA reads as TGTGCCAGCAGTTTAAGGTTCGGACTAGCGGGAGCTTCCTACGAGCAGTACTTC. This translates into CASSLRFGLAGASYEQYF.

This CDR3 is CASSPTGGLGEKLFF. The CDR3 bases are TGTGCCAGCAGTCCGACAGGGGGTCTGGGTGAAAAACTGTTTTTT. V is TRBV27 and J is TRBJ1-4; TRBD1 matches 9 bases. CDR1 and CDR2 (germline): MNHEY, SMNVEV (reference sequence). The junction had 8 bases not matched to a gene; V was cut back by 5 bases and J by 7 bases. There are 15 residues in the CDR3.

The genes are TRBV11-1 and TRBJ1-1; 7 nucleotides line up with TRBD1. The CDR3 has 14 residues. The ends lost 5 bases at V and 6 bases at J; junction bases unmatched: 9. From germline, CDR1 is SGHAT and CDR2 FQDESV (reference sequence). The CDR3 loop is CASSLDRVGAEAFF. Written as DNA, the CDR3 is TGTGCCAGCAGCCTCGACAGGGTTGGAGCTGAAGCTTTCTTT. Supplemented by reference TRBV11-1 and TRBJ1-1, the full variable domain reads EAEVAQSPRYKITEKSQAVAFWCDPISGHATLYWYRQILGQGPELLVQFQDESVVDDSQLPKDRFSAERLKGVDSTLKIQPAELGDSAMYLCASSLDRVGAEAFFGQGTRLTVV.

The V call is TRBV18, the J call TRBJ2-5; D unresolved. The CDR3 runs to 15 residues. CDR1 and CDR2 (germline): KGHSH, LQKENI. V lost 0 bases, J lost 2 bases, and 10 bases lay in between. Here the CDR3 reads CASSPPGGWQETQYF. CDR3 in DNA: TGTGCCAGCTCACCACCGGGTGGGTGGCAAGAGACCCAGTACTTC.

The rearrangement uses TRBV27 and TRBJ1-2; TRBD1 matches at 8 bases. The CDR3 contains 16 residues. The junction had 12 bases not matched to a gene; V was cut back by 5 bases and J by 4 bases. Germline V lookup: CDR1 MNHEY, CDR2 SMNVEV (reference sequence). The CDR3 reads CASSLIWTGSVYGYTF. CDR3 nucleotide sequence: TGTGCCAGCAGTCTAATCTGGACAGGGTCGGTCTATGGCTACACCTTC.

The chain joins TRBV7-2 to TRBJ1-1; 7 bases align to TRBD1. V shed 6 bases, J shed 6 bases, and the junction held 16 bases outside the gene matches. Germline V gene data show CDR1 as SGHTA and CDR2 as FQGNSA. The CDR3 loop spans 16 amino acids. In nucleotides, the CDR3 is TGTGCCAGCAGTTACCCCGACCGGGACAGAAGGGCTGAAGCTTTCTTT. Protein product: CASSYPDRDRRAEAFF.

V is TRBV7-9 and J is TRBJ2-1; TRBD1 matches 8 bases. V lost 5 bases to trimming and J lost 4 bases; unmatched junction nucleotides: 7. Germline CDR1 and CDR2: SEHNR and FQNEAQ (reference sequence). The CDR3 contains 15 residues. The CDR3 region is CASSPTGTGYNEQFF. In DNA, the CDR3 is TGTGCCAGCAGCCCCACCGGGACAGGTTACAATGAGCAGTTCTTC. Together with reference TRBV7-9 and TRBJ2-1, the CDR3 gives the full variable domain: DTGVSQNPRHKITKRGQNVTFRCDPISEHNRLYWYRQTLGQGPEFLTYFQNEAQLEKSRLLSDRFSAERPKGSFSTLEIQRTEQGDSAMYLCASSPTGTGYNEQFFGPGTRLTVL.

The V and J genes are TRBV6-5 and TRBJ2-6; D is ambiguous. CDR1 and CDR2 (germline): MNHEY, SVGAGI. Trimming removed 5 bases at V and 0 bases at J, with 5 bases between. This CDR3 has 14 residues. CDR3 in DNA: TGTGCCAGCAGTGTTAGCTCTGGGGCCAACGTCCTGACTTTC. Translating it yields CASSVSSGANVLTF.

The chain uses TRBV7-9 and TRBJ1-1; 7 bases match TRBD1. This CDR3 is built from 14 residues. The germline gives CDR1 SEHNR, CDR2 FQNEAQ (reference sequence). Trimming removed 5 bases from V and 6 bases from J; junction bases left unmatched: 9. DNA for the CDR3: TGTGCCAGCAGCCTCAGACAGGGAGGCGCTGAAGCTTTCTTT. Its translation is CASSLRQGGAEAFF.

CDR3 loop: CASSLPGPYNSPLHF. In nucleotides, the CDR3 is TGCGCCAGCAGCTTACCGGGCCCCTATAATTCACCCCTCCACTTT. The chain combines TRBV5-1 with TRBJ1-6; D unclear. Between the trimmed V and J ends, which lost 2 bases and 2 bases, there was a span of 8 bases. Germline loops: CDR1 SGHRS, CDR2 YFSETQ. The CDR3 loop spans 15 amino acids. Complete variable domain (other parts from reference TRBV5-1 and TRBJ1-6): KAGVTQTPRYLIKTRGQQVTLSCSPISGHRSVSWYQQTPGQGLQFLFEYFSETQRNKGNFPGRFSGRQFSNSRSEMNVSTLELGDSALYLCASSLPGPYNSPLHFGNGTRLTVT.

This clone was picked up a small number of times. The genes are TRBV4-1 and TRBJ1-3; 9 bases are a match to TRBD1. CDR1 and CDR2 (germline): MGHRA, YSYEKL. This CDR3 has 17 residues. Trimming took 6 bases from V and 2 from J; bases not matched to a gene: 11. For the CDR3, the DNA is TGCGCCAGCAGGCCCTATGGGACAGGGTATCCTGGAAACACCATATATTTT. Protein product: CASRPYGTGYPGNTIYF.

The chain recombines TRBV11-2 with TRBJ2-7, with 7 bases matching TRBD1. The V segment lost 5 bases and the J segment 2 bases; nucleotides outside the gene matches: 3. This CDR3 region has 13 residues. CDR1 and CDR2 (germline): SGHAT, FQNNGV. CDR3 coding DNA: TGTGCCAGCAGCCATGGACAGGCCTACGAGCAGTACTTC. Protein product: CASSHGQAYEQYF.

This chain connects TRBV7-3 to TRBJ2-1; no reliable D call. V shed 2 bases and J shed 3 bases, with 8 bases lying between them. Germline CDR1 is SGHTA and CDR2 is FQGTGA. The CDR3 is made up of 14 amino acids. Written as DNA, the CDR3 is TGTGCCAGCAGCTTATACGCTAACTACAATGAGCAGTTCTTC. This gives the protein CASSLYANYNEQFF.

On this clone: The sample holds other DNA sequences that translate to the same CDR3. This chain uses TRBV13 with TRBJ2-1, with 12 bases fitting TRBD2. J was trimmed by 6 bases and V by 2 bases; bases with no gene match: 2. Germline-derived CDR1 and CDR2 are PRHDT and FYEKMQ (reference sequence). CDR3 length equals 15 residues. Here the CDR3 DNA reads TGTGCCAGCAGCTTACTAGCGGGGGGGCGCAATGAGCAGTTCTTC. Translation gives CASSLLAGGRNEQFF.

Written as DNA, the CDR3 is TGTGCCTGGAGTGTAACCGACCACTATGGCTACACCTTC. It codes for CAWSVTDHYGYTF. The chain has TRBV30 and TRBJ1-2; D unclear. Germline CDR1 reads GTSNPN; CDR2 reads SVGIG (reference sequence). This CDR3 region has 13 residues. The V gene lost 0 bases and the J gene lost 3 bases, with 8 bases spanning the gap.

V gene TRBV7-2 combines with J gene TRBJ1-2; 7 bases map to TRBD1. The CDR3 is 14 amino acids. Germline CDR1 SGHTA, CDR2 FQGNSA. Trimming took 5 bases from V and 4 from J; bases not matched to a gene: 7. The CDR3 nucleotides read TGTGCCAGCAGCCGCAAGGGGGACAGCTATGGCTACACCTTC. Translation gives CASSRKGDSYGYTF. Using reference TRBV7-2 and TRBJ1-2 for the parts outside the CDR3, the full variable domain is GAGVSQSPSNKVTEKGKDVELRCDPISGHTALYWYRQSLGQGLEFLIYFQGNSAPDKSGLPSDRFSAERTGGSVSTLTIQRTQQEDSAVYLCASSRKGDSYGYTFGSGTRLTVV.

The rearrangement links TRBV4-2 to TRBJ2-5; TRBD2 agrees at 7 bases. Germline CDR1 LGHNA, CDR2 YNFKEQ. V shed 0 bases, J shed 2 bases, and the junction held 12 bases outside the gene matches. This CDR3 is 18 amino acids long. CDR3 region: CASSQDPLGSGEQETQYF. CDR3 nucleotide sequence: TGTGCCAGCAGCCAAGATCCGCTGGGGAGCGGGGAACAAGAGACCCAGTACTTC.

V is TRBV5-3 and J is TRBJ2-7; TRBD2 matches 9 bases. TRBV5-3 is marked as an open reading frame, function uncertain. V gave up 4 bases and J gave up 5 bases; unmatched junction bases: 7. The CDR3 loop spans 14 amino acids. The CDR3 sequence: CARSLRAGGNEQYF. The DNA of the CDR3 is TGTGCCAGAAGCCTGCGAGCGGGAGGAAACGAGCAGTACTTC.

This clone was recorded only once. The rearrangement uses TRBV4-1 and TRBJ2-7; 8 positions match TRBD1. The CDR3 extends over 14 amino acids. The V gene end was trimmed by 3 bases and the J gene end by 0 bases; junction bases not matched to a gene: 1. CDR1 and CDR2 (germline): MGHRA, YSYEKL. CDR3 region: CASSHGQGSYEQYF. Written as DNA, the CDR3 is TGCGCCAGCAGCCACGGACAGGGCTCCTACGAGCAGTACTTC.

The J gene is TRBJ2-7, the V gene TRBV19; 8 bases match TRBD2. The germline V gene has CDR1 LNHDA and CDR2 SQIVND (reference sequence). This CDR3 is 17 amino acids long. After removal of 1 base from V and 3 bases from J, the junction contained 11 bases not matched to a gene. The CDR3 bases are TGTGCCAGTAGTATAGGGTTGAGCGGGAGTGGTGTCTACGAGCAGTACTTC. Translation gives CASSIGLSGSGVYEQYF.

CDR3 in DNA: TGTGCTAGTGCCTACACCACCTGGCGGCAAGGCGGCACAGATACGCAGTATTTT. It translates to CASAYTTWRQGGTDTQYF. The genes are TRBV12-5 and TRBJ2-3, with D uncertain. Trimming stripped 7 bases from V and 1 base from J, with 24 bases between. Germline CDR1 and CDR2: LGHNT and FRNRAP. The CDR3 has 18 amino acids.

This chain connects TRBV7-9 to TRBJ2-7; D is ambiguous. Germline CDR1 SEHNR, CDR2 FQNEAQ (reference sequence). V shed 1 base and J shed 7 bases, with 11 bases lying between them. The CDR3 consists of 13 residues. The CDR3 spells CASSLGHSLEQYF. As DNA, the CDR3 is TGTGCCAGCAGCTTAGGGCACAGCCTAGAGCAGTACTTC.